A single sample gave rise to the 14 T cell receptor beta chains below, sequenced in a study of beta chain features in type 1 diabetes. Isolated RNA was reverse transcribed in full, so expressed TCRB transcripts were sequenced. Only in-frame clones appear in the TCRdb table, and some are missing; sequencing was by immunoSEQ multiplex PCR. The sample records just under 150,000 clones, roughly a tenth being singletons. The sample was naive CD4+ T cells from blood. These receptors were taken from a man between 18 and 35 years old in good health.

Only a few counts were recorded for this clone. The CDR3 DNA reads as TGTGCCAGCAGCTTAACAGGGGGCTCTGGCTACACCTTC. Translated, it gives CASSLTGGSGYTF. The chain recombines TRBV7-9 with TRBJ1-2, with TRBD1 identical over 9 bases. This CDR3 is 13 amino acids long. The germline gives CDR1 SEHNR, CDR2 FQNEAQ (reference sequence). Unmatched junction bases numbered 2, after V lost 2 bases and J lost 7 bases.

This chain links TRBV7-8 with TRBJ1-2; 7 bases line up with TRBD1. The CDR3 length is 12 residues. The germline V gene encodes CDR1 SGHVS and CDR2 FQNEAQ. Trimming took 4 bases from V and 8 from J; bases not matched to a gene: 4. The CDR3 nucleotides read TGTGCCAGCAGCTCGGGACAGTGGGGCTACACCTTC. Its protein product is CASSSGQWGYTF.

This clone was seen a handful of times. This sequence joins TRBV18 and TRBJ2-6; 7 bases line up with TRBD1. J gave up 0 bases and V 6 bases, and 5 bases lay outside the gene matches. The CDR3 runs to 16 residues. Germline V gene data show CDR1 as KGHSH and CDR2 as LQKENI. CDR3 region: CASSPGTDSGANVLTF. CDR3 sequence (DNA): TGTGCCAGCTCTCCCGGGACAGACTCTGGGGCCAACGTCCTGACTTTC.

Here the CDR3 reads CASRGTSGAYQETQYF. The CDR3 DNA sequence: TGTGCCAGCAGGGGGACTAGCGGGGCTTACCAAGAGACCCAGTACTTC. V and J are TRBV6-6 and TRBJ2-5; 13 bases align to TRBD2. The CDR3 has 16 residues. Germline V CDR1 and CDR2: MNHNY, SVGAGI (reference sequence). Trimming took 6 bases from V and 0 from J; bases not matched to a gene: 4.

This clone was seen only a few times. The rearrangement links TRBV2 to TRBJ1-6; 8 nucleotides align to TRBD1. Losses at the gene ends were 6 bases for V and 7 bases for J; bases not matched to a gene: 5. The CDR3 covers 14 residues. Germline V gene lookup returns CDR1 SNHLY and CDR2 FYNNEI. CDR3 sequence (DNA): TGTGCCAGCAGGGCCGGGACAGGAAATTCACCCCTCCACTTT. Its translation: CASRAGTGNSPLHF. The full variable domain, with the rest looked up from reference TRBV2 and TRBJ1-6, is EPEVTQTPSHQVTQMGQEVILRCVPISNHLYFYWYRQILGQKVEFLVSFYNNEISEKSEIFDDQFSVERPDGSNFTLKIRSTKLEDSAMYFCASRAGTGNSPLHFGNGTRLTVT.

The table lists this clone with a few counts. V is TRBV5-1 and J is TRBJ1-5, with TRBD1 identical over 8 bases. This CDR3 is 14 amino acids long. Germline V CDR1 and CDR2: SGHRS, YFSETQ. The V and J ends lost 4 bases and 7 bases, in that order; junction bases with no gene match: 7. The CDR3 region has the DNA TGCGCCAGCAGCCTTGGACAGGGCGAACAGCCCCAGCATTTT. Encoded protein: CASSLGQGEQPQHF.

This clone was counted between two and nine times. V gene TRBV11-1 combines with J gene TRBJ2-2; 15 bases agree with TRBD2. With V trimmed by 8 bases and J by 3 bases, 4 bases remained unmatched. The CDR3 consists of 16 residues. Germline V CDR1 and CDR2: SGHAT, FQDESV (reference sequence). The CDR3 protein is CASGTSGGRDTGELFF. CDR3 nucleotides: TGTGCCAGCGGGACTAGCGGGGGGCGAGACACCGGGGAGCTGTTTTTT.

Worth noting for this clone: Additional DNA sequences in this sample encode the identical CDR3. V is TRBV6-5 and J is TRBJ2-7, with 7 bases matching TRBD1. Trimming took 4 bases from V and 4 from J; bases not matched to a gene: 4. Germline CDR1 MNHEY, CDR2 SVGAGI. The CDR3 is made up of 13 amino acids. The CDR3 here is CASSLYRGYEQYF. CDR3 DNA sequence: TGTGCCAGCAGTTTGTACAGGGGATACGAGCAGTACTTC.

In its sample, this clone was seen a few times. The CDR3 spells CASSLGQGGYEQYF. CDR3 bases: TGTGCCAGCAGCTTGGGACAGGGAGGCTACGAGCAGTACTTC. This chain uses TRBV7-2 with TRBJ2-7; 9 positions match TRBD1. This CDR3 has 14 amino acids. J lost 3 bases, V lost 3 bases, and 3 bases had no gene match. Germline CDR1 and CDR2: SGHTA and FQGNSA.

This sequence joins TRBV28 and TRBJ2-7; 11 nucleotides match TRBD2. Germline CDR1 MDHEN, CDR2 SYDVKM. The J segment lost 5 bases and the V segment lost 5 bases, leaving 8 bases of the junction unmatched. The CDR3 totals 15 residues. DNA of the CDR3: TGTGCCAGCAGTATATCTAGCGGGGGGCGAGACGAGCAGTACTTC. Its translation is CASSISSGGRDEQYF.

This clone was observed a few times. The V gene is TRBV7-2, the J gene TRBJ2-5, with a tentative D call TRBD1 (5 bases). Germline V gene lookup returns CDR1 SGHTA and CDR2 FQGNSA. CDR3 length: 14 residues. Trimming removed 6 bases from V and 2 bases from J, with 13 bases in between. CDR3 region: CASRSNTGQETQYF. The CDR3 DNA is TGTGCCAGCAGGTCCAACACAGGACAAGAGACCCAGTACTTC. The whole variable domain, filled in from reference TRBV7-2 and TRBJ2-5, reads GAGVSQSPSNKVTEKGKDVELRCDPISGHTALYWYRQSLGQGLEFLIYFQGNSAPDKSGLPSDRFSAERTGGSVSTLTIQRTQQEDSAVYLCASRSNTGQETQYFGPGTRLLVL.

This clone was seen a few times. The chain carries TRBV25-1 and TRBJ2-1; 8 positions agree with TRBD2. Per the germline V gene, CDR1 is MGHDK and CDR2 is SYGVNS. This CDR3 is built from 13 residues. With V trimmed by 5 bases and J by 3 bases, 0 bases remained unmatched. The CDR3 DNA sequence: TGTGCCAGCAGTCTAGCGGGCTACAATGAGCAGTTCTTC. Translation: CASSLAGYNEQFF.

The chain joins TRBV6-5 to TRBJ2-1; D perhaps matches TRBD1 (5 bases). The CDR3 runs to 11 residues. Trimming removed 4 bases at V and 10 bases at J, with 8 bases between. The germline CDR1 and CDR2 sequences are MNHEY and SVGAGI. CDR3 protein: CASSFNREQFF. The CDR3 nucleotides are TGTGCCAGCAGTTTCAACAGGGAGCAGTTCTTC.

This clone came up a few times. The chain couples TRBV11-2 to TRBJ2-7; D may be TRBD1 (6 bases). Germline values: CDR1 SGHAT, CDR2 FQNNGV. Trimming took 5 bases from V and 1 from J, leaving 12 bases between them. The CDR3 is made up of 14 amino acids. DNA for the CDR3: TGTGCCAGCAGCCGACTACAGGGATCCTACGAGCAGTACTTC. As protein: CASSRLQGSYEQYF.